The T cell receptor (beta chain) described here comes from a study of control samples from healthy donors and cancer patients. Measured with immunoSEQ multiplex PCR; TCRdb has only the in-frame clones, and not every one. Of some 150,000 clones listed, just over 95% were seen once; the top ten hold 1%. This CDR3 is built from 18 residues. Trimming shortened V by 5 bases and J by 0 bases, and 16 bases separated the two germline ends. CDR1 and CDR2 from the germline V gene are KGHDR and SFDVKD. The receptor comes from a woman aged 30 to 39 in good health. The sequencing sample was made of blood. The chain uses TRBV24-1 and TRBJ2-6; TRBD1 is a possible D gene (5 bases). CDR3 nucleotides: TGTGCCACCAGTGGAGACCCAGCCGACAGCTCTGGGGCCAACGTCCTGACTTTC. It specifies CATSGDPADSSGANVLTF.